This entry describes one T cell receptor (beta chain). Each CDR3 protein gets one entry after TCRdb re-called the 5' RACE reads with MiXCR. The sample holds nearly 250,000 distinct CDR3 sequences, more than 25% seen once. The data belong to a study of CD8 T cells in ankylosing spondylitis. The germline gives CDR1 SGHAT, CDR2 FQNNGV. V was shortened by 0 bases and J by 10 bases, with 12 bases between the two germline ends. This CDR3 is 13 amino acids long. The rearrangement joins TRBV11-2 to TRBJ1-2; D unclear. This receptor was taken from a male donor with ankylosing spondylitis or in good health (not recorded which). Sequenced: blood, either unsorted or a sorted T cell fraction (not recorded which). The CDR3 bases are TGTGCCAGCAGCTTAGATTCAGGCCCAACCTACACCTTC. Its translation is CASSLDSGPTYTF.